Listed here are 14 T cell receptor beta chains from one sample, sequenced in a study of T cells expressing NK-cell markers. From its re-call of the 5' RACE reads, TCRdb lists each CDR3 protein once, without DNA. This table lists approximately 440,000 distinct CDR3 sequences. The sequenced material came from blood T cells: a sorted CD56 or NKG2C T cell subset, CD4+ or CD8+ T cells, or bulk PBMC T cells (not recorded which). The receptors shown here come from a woman aged 45-59 years in good health.

V gene TRBV5-1 combines with J gene TRBJ2-5; TCRdb's D call of TRBD1 is untestable without DNA. Germline CDR1 is SGHRS and CDR2 is YFSETQ. CDR3 size: 15 residues. The chain's CDR3 is CASSLKGIPGGTQYF.

V and J are TRBV29-1 and TRBJ1-4. Germline V CDR1 and CDR2: SQVTM, ANQGSEA. The CDR3 runs to 11 residues. The CDR3 protein is CSALRNEKLFF.

The V call is TRBV7-9, the J call TRBJ1-1; there is no DNA to check the TCRdb D call of TRBD1. The V gene's germline CDR1 is SEHNR and CDR2 FQNEAQ (reference sequence). CDR3 length equals 13 residues. CDR3 in amino acids: CASSPDSNTEAFF. The whole variable domain, filled in from reference TRBV7-9 and TRBJ1-1, reads DTGVSQNPRHKITKRGQNVTFRCDPISEHNRLYWYRQTLGQGPEFLTYFQNEAQLEKSRLLSDRFSAERPKGSFSTLEIQRTEQGDSAMYLCASSPDSNTEAFFGQGTRLTVV.

The CDR3 sequence is CASSVRTGSYEQYF. The chain combines TRBV6-1 with TRBJ2-7; as DNA is missing, the TRBD1 call by TCRdb cannot be tested. From germline, CDR1 is MNHNS and CDR2 SASEGT. The CDR3 loop spans 14 amino acids.

The chain's CDR3 is CSVEGNRAGYTF. The V gene is TRBV29-1, the J gene TRBJ1-2; TCRdb outputs TRBD1, but without DNA this stays unchecked. From germline, CDR1 is SQVTM and CDR2 ANQGSEA. The CDR3 extends over 12 amino acids.

This sequence joins TRBV11-3 and TRBJ2-3; with no DNA, the TCRdb D assignment of TRBD2 cannot be verified. Germline V gives CDR1 SGHNT, CDR2 YENEEA. The CDR3 sequence is 17 residues long. The CDR3 reads CASSAWSPGGSTDTQYF.

V is TRBV5-1 and J is TRBJ1-2; as DNA is missing, the TRBD1 call by TCRdb cannot be tested. The germline V gene encodes CDR1 SGHRS and CDR2 YFSETQ. The CDR3 spans 16 residues. Here the CDR3 reads CASSPKGTAEGYGYTF.

The CDR3 sequence: CASSSARSYRPEQYF. The chain combines TRBV7-9 with TRBJ2-7; TCRdb's D gene call, TRBD1, goes unchecked for lack of DNA. From germline, CDR1 is SEHNR and CDR2 FQNEAQ (reference sequence). The CDR3 extends over 15 amino acids.

The V gene is TRBV29-1, the J gene TRBJ2-6; checking the TCRdb D call of TRBD1 is not possible without DNA. Germline CDR1 is SQVTM and CDR2 is ANQGSEA. CDR3 length: 13 amino acids. The CDR3 region is CSARGGGANVLTF.

The rearrangement uses TRBV24-1 and TRBJ2-2. The CDR3 runs 15 residues. Germline V gene data show CDR1 as KGHDR and CDR2 as SFDVKD. This CDR3 is CATSDFVDNTGELFF.

This chain uses TRBV5-6 with TRBJ1-6; TCRdb outputs TRBD1, but without DNA this stays unchecked. The CDR3 is made up of 16 amino acids. In germline, CDR1 is SGHDT, CDR2 YYEEEE. The chain's CDR3 is CASSLAFQGYNSPLHF.

J is TRBJ2-1 and V is TRBV7-2. Germline assignment: CDR1 SGHTA and CDR2 FQGNSA. The CDR3 length is 15 residues. CDR3 sequence reads: CASSGQAGSYNEQFF.

The rearrangement uses TRBV24-1 and TRBJ2-1; TCRdb calls TRBD1, which cannot be checked without DNA. This CDR3 contains 11 residues. CDR1 is KGHDR and CDR2 is SFDVKD in the germline V gene. The CDR3 is CATSLQGEQFF.

This sequence joins TRBV29-1 and TRBJ1-2. CDR1 is SQVTM and CDR2 is ANQGSEA in the germline V gene. The CDR3 has 14 amino acids. CDR3 in amino acids: CSVEDFGKWYGYTF. The whole variable domain, filled in from reference TRBV29-1 and TRBJ1-2, reads SAVISQKPSRDICQRGTSLTIQCQVDSQVTMMFWYRQQPGQSLTLIATANQGSEATYESGFVIDKFPISRPNLTFSTLTVSNMSPEDSSIYLCSVEDFGKWYGYTFGSGTRLTVV.